A selection of T cell receptor beta chains follows, all from one sample in a study of identical twins. TCRdb re-called the 5' RACE reads through MiXCR, storing one row per CDR3 protein. The sample holds about 790,000 distinct CDR3 sequences, about 20% seen once. These data are also associated with another study on T cells expressing NK-cell markers.

The specimen sequenced was PBMCs. The receptor set was obtained from a woman between 18 and 29 years old in good health. CDR3s include the opening cysteine and the closing phenylalanine or tryptophan.

v_gene: TRBV5-1
CDR3aa: CASSSGGDTEAFF

v_gene: TRBV2
CDR3aa: CASRRDYDEQYF

v_gene: TRBV7-2
CDR3aa: CASSLAVWGEQYF

v_gene: TRBV7-2
CDR3aa: CASSPFGRVSYEQYF

v_gene: TRBV5-1
CDR3aa: CASSLGDRGYNEQFF

v_gene: TRBV29-1
CDR3aa: CSVGLPITDTQYF

v_gene: TRBV5-1
CDR3aa: CASSPNPTGTTDTQYF

v_gene: TRBV5-1
CDR3aa: CASSLVPGGEQYF

v_gene: TRBV30
CDR3aa: CAWSIAQTGRGYTF

v_gene: TRBV5-1
CDR3aa: CASSEDTNTGELFF

v_gene: TRBV29-1
CDR3aa: CSVEVVVNEQFF

v_gene: TRBV5-1
CDR3aa: CASSLEGQETQYF

v_gene: TRBV20-1
CDR3aa: CSASGPYNEQFF

v_gene: TRBV5-6
CDR3aa: CASSSPGTGWVDEQFF

v_gene: TRBV6-1
CDR3aa: CASSARGATQYF

v_gene: TRBV15
CDR3aa: CATSRDTIYEQYF

v_gene: TRBV29-1
CDR3aa: CSVGQVGYEQYF

v_gene: TRBV2
CDR3aa: CASKATGAYGYTF